The entry that follows covers one TCR beta chain sequence. The sample is drawn from a study of technical replicates of blood from a few donors. Generated by immunoSEQ multiplex PCR, the TCRdb table keeps only in-frame clones and is missing some. Of roughly 60,000 clones in the sample, less than 90% were seen once. The V gene's germline CDR1 is LGHNA and CDR2 YNFKEQ. Trimming cost V 1 base and J 7 bases; bases outside gene matches: 3. The CDR3 runs to 15 residues. Sequencing input: PBMCs. The genes are TRBV4-2 and TRBJ2-1; 11 nucleotides agree with TRBD2. The TCR comes from a human donor in good health. Some clones in this sample may be carry-over from other donors' samples. The CDR3 reads CASSQASGGFNEQFF. As DNA, the CDR3 is TGTGCCAGCAGCCAAGCTAGCGGGGGGTTTAATGAGCAGTTCTTC.